Each of the 25 T cell receptor beta chains below was sequenced from the same sample in a study of CD8 T cells in Susac syndrome. RNA totalling roughly 0.5 to 1 ug underwent reverse transcription with random hexamers. TCRdb reprocessed the immunoSEQ multiplex PCR reads via MiXCR and lists one record per CDR3 protein. The repertoire consists of approximately 190,000 distinct CDR3 sequences, with under 95% occurring once and the leading ten covering around 0.096%. The sample taken for sequencing was CD4+ T cells from PBMCs. These receptors all stem from a human donor in good health.

V and J are TRBV28 and TRBJ1-5; possibly TRBD1 for D (6 bases). CDR1 is MDHEN and CDR2 is SYDVKM in the germline V gene. The CDR3 has 14 amino acids. V lost 3 bases to trimming and J lost 6 bases, with 12 bases between them. DNA for the CDR3: TGTGCCAGCAGTTTCAGGGGAACGTCTCAGCCCCAGCATTTT. This sequence encodes CASSFRGTSQPQHF.

V gene TRBV5-1 combines with J gene TRBJ1-5; D is ambiguous. Deletions cut 0 bases from V and 9 bases from J, with 16 bases between. Germline V CDR1 and CDR2: SGHRS, YFSETQ. The CDR3 has 15 amino acids. The CDR3 reads CASSLGGTQPSPQHF. As DNA, the CDR3 is TGCGCCAGCAGCTTGGGGGGAACACAACCATCGCCCCAGCATTTT.

This chain links TRBV28 with TRBJ2-2; D is undetermined. The CDR3 runs to 13 residues. Germline V gene data show CDR1 as MDHEN and CDR2 as SYDVKM. The ends were cut back, 7 bases at V and 4 bases at J, with 10 bases in the middle. The CDR3 loop is CASMVSGTGELFF. For the CDR3, the DNA is TGTGCCAGCATGGTCTCGGGCACCGGGGAGCTGTTTTTT. The complete variable domain, with remaining parts taken from reference TRBV28 and TRBJ2-2, reads DVKVTQSSRYLVKRTGEKVFLECVQDMDHENMFWYRQDPGLGLRLIYFSYDVKMKEKGDIPEGYSVSREKKERFSLILESASTNQTSMYLCASMVSGTGELFFGEGSRLTVL.

V gene TRBV7-8 combines with J gene TRBJ1-5; perhaps TRBD1 as D (5 bases). V gave up 1 base and J gave up 6 bases, with 13 bases separating them. Germline-derived CDR1 and CDR2 are SGHVS and FQNEAQ. This CDR3 has 15 residues. For the CDR3, the DNA is TGTGCCAGCAGCTTAGAAGTGGGGGTCGGTCAGCCCCAGCATTTT. It is translated as CASSLEVGVGQPQHF.

This clonotype was picked up one time. The genes are TRBV7-9 and TRBJ1-1; maybe TRBD1 (6 bases). V dropped 3 bases and J dropped 5 bases, with 13 bases sitting between them. This CDR3 has 14 amino acids. Germline V gene lookup returns CDR1 SEHNR and CDR2 FQNEAQ (reference sequence). Here the CDR3 reads CASSFGQPGTEAFF. Here the CDR3 DNA reads TGTGCCAGCAGCTTCGGACAGCCGGGGACTGAAGCTTTCTTT. Using reference TRBV7-9 and TRBJ1-1 for the parts outside the CDR3, the full variable domain is DTGVSQNPRHKITKRGQNVTFRCDPISEHNRLYWYRQTLGQGPEFLTYFQNEAQLEKSRLLSDRFSAERPKGSFSTLEIQRTEQGDSAMYLCASSFGQPGTEAFFGQGTRLTVV.

The chain carries TRBV30 and TRBJ1-3; no reliable D call. Germline CDR1 reads GTSNPN; CDR2 reads SVGIG (reference sequence). Trimming shortened V by 5 bases and J by 8 bases, and 10 bases separated the two germline ends. The CDR3 contains 11 residues. The CDR3 nucleotides are TGTGCCTGGGGGGAAGGAGACACCATATATTTT. This gives the protein CAWGEGDTIYF.

The chain combines TRBV29-1 with TRBJ2-3; D may be TRBD2 (6 bases). Germline values: CDR1 SQVTM, CDR2 ANQGSEA. The V end lost 4 bases, the J end lost 2 bases, and 13 bases lay between the germline ends. The CDR3 has 14 residues. CDR3 coding DNA: TGCAGCGTTGGGGAGGCGGGGTACACAGATACGCAGTATTTT. This encodes CSVGEAGYTDTQYF.

The chain recombines TRBV9 with TRBJ1-1; no reliable D call. The germline V gene encodes CDR1 SGDLS and CDR2 YYNGEE. The V and J ends lost 3 bases and 0 bases respectively, with 9 bases between them. CDR3 length equals 14 residues. The CDR3 nucleotides read TGTGCCAGCAGCGCTGGACCGATGAACACTGAAGCTTTCTTT. Translation gives CASSAGPMNTEAFF.

This clonotype has only one observation. The rearrangement uses TRBV29-1 and TRBJ2-2; 11 nucleotides align to TRBD2. This CDR3 is built from 15 residues. The germline gives CDR1 SQVTM, CDR2 ANQGSEA. V shed 7 bases, J shed 8 bases, and the junction held 12 bases outside the gene matches. Written as DNA, the CDR3 is TGCAGCGCAAGGATAGCGGGGGGGTCCGCGGGGGAGCTGTTTTTT. It encodes CSARIAGGSAGELFF.

This sequence joins TRBV3-1 and TRBJ2-2; 8 nucleotides agree with TRBD1. CDR3 length: 15 residues. Germline values: CDR1 LGHDT, CDR2 YNNKEL (reference sequence). V was pared by 4 bases and J by 5 bases, with 6 bases of the junction left unmatched. CDR3 nucleotide sequence: TGTGCCAGCAGCCGGACAGGGTTTGGAACCGGGGAGCTGTTTTTT. Amino acids: CASSRTGFGTGELFF.

This clonotype occurred once. V is TRBV13 and J is TRBJ1-5, with no clear D. V lost 0 bases to trimming and J lost 9 bases, with 15 bases between them. Germline loops: CDR1 PRHDT, CDR2 FYEKMQ (reference sequence). This CDR3 has 15 residues. This chain's CDR3 is CASSLGPDGLWPQHF. The CDR3 DNA is TGTGCCAGCAGCTTAGGGCCTGACGGATTGTGGCCCCAGCATTTT.

This chain links TRBV19 with TRBJ2-6; 10 bases map to TRBD1. From germline, CDR1 is LNHDA and CDR2 SQIVND (reference sequence). The CDR3 runs to 19 residues. Trimming cost V 3 bases and J 1 base; bases outside gene matches: 9. The CDR3 DNA is TGTGCCAGTAGTATTGGGAAACGACAGGGGGCTTCTGGGGCCAACGTCCTGACTTTC. It encodes CASSIGKRQGASGANVLTF.

The chain joins TRBV15 to TRBJ2-5; a weak D match, TRBD2 (6 bases). From germline, CDR1 is LNHNV and CDR2 YYDKDF (reference sequence). V was trimmed by 0 bases and J by 5 bases, leaving 10 bases between them. This CDR3 has 14 amino acids. Here the CDR3 reads CATSRDGGSETQYF. CDR3 DNA sequence: TGTGCCACCAGCAGAGATGGGGGGAGCGAGACCCAGTACTTC. Full variable domain (rest looked up from reference TRBV15 and TRBJ2-5): DAMVIQNPRYQVTQFGKPVTLSCSQTLNHNVMYWYQQKSSQAPKLLFHYYDKDFNNEADTPDNFQSRRPNTSFCFLDIRSPGLGDTAMYLCATSRDGGSETQYFGPGTRLLVL.

The rearrangement joins TRBV6-5 to TRBJ1-5; 10 bases map to TRBD1. The J segment lost 3 bases and the V segment lost 6 bases, leaving 5 bases of the junction unmatched. The V gene's germline CDR1 is MNHEY and CDR2 SVGAGI. CDR3 length: 15 residues. CDR3 protein: CASSYDRGLNQPQHF. In DNA form, the CDR3 reads TGTGCCAGCAGCTATGACAGGGGGCTCAATCAGCCCCAGCATTTT.

The rearrangement links TRBV29-1 to TRBJ1-2; D not resolved. This CDR3 contains 12 residues. V lost 1 base, J lost 8 bases, and 11 bases lay in between. Germline V gives CDR1 SQVTM, CDR2 ANQGSEA. CDR3 DNA: TGCAGCGTTGAAGGAAGGGCTGGAGGCTACACCTTC. This gives the protein CSVEGRAGGYTF.

The gene calls are TRBV12-3 or TRBV12-4 and TRBJ2-5; TRBD1 matches at 7 bases. V was clipped by 1 base and J by 4 bases; unmatched bases: 0. This CDR3 is 13 amino acids long. Here the CDR3 reads CASSLGQGETQYF. The CDR3 DNA is TGTGCCAGCAGTTTAGGACAGGGAGAGACCCAGTACTTC.

The chain uses TRBV27 and TRBJ2-3; D may be TRBD1 (6 bases). CDR1 and CDR2 (germline): MNHEY, SMNVEV (reference sequence). CDR3 size: 15 residues. The V end lost 2 bases, the J end lost 7 bases, and 16 bases lay between the germline ends. The CDR3 protein is CASSLTQATGNTQYF. In nucleotides, the CDR3 is TGTGCCAGCAGTTTAACGCAGGCTACAGGGAATACGCAGTATTTT.

The rearrangement joins TRBV6-5 to TRBJ1-1, with D hard to call. Germline assignment: CDR1 MNHEY and CDR2 SVGAGI. Trimming took off 10 bases at V and 3 bases at J, with 18 bases between the two ends. The CDR3 length is 14 residues. The CDR3 loop reads CATVRDGRDTEAFF. The CDR3 DNA is TGTGCCACCGTGAGGGATGGGCGGGACACTGAAGCTTTCTTT.

The V and J genes are TRBV6-1 and TRBJ1-5; 7 bases fit TRBD1. CDR1 MNHNS and CDR2 SASEGT come from the germline V gene. V trimming: 6 bases; J trimming: 3 bases; junction bases outside the gene matches: 20. The length of the CDR3 is 19 residues. The CDR3 bases are TGTGCCAGCAGCATGAGACAGGGTCACTCCTTCTCCATCAATCAGCCCCAGCATTTT. This sequence encodes CASSMRQGHSFSINQPQHF.

This chain connects TRBV29-1 to TRBJ2-7, with 10 bases fitting TRBD1. Germline loops: CDR1 SQVTM, CDR2 ANQGSEA. The CDR3 consists of 11 residues. The ends lost 7 bases at V and 6 bases at J; junction bases unmatched: 3. The CDR3 here is CSGRTGGEQYF. CDR3 DNA sequence: TGCAGCGGCCGGACAGGGGGCGAGCAGTACTTC.

The gene calls are TRBV25-1 and TRBJ1-6; D not certain. In germline, CDR1 is MGHDK, CDR2 SYGVNS. The CDR3 spans 12 residues. With 4 bases removed from V and 6 bases from J, the gap between germline ends came to 4 bases. CDR3 residues: CASSVGNSPLHF. As DNA, the CDR3 is TGTGCCAGCAGTGTCGGTAATTCACCCCTCCACTTT.

This clonotype was picked up one time. The chain uses TRBV15 and TRBJ2-5, with D unresolved. Per germline, CDR1 LNHNV and CDR2 YYDKDF (reference sequence). CDR3 size: 14 residues. The germline V and J ends were trimmed by 0 bases and 7 bases, with 12 bases remaining between them. CDR3 region: CATSRESGIGTQYF. The DNA for the CDR3 is TGTGCCACCAGCAGAGAGTCCGGAATCGGGACCCAGTACTTC.

The chain couples TRBV3-1 to TRBJ1-1; D not certain. The CDR3 totals 15 residues. The germline V gene encodes CDR1 LGHDT and CDR2 YNNKEL (reference sequence). Trimming cost V 2 bases and J 1 base, with 11 bases left between them. For the CDR3, the DNA is TGTGCCAGCAGCCAACCATCGACGGGGAACACTGAAGCTTTCTTT. Protein sequence: CASSQPSTGNTEAFF.

The genes are TRBV20-1 and TRBJ1-2; no firm D call. Germline V gene lookup returns CDR1 DFQATT and CDR2 SNEGSKA (reference sequence). This CDR3 spans 14 amino acids. Trimming stripped 0 bases from V and 4 bases from J, with 12 bases between. CDR3 region: CSARDARAPYGYTF. CDR3 nucleotide sequence: TGCAGTGCTAGAGATGCCAGAGCCCCCTATGGCTACACCTTC.

The genes are TRBV18 and TRBJ2-3; TRBD2 matches 8 bases. Looked up from germline, CDR1 is KGHSH and CDR2 is LQKENI. V trimming: 3 bases; J trimming: 0 bases; junction bases outside the gene matches: 2. The CDR3 covers 15 residues. As DNA, the CDR3 is TGTGCCAGCTCACCTAAGCGGGGGAGCACAGATACGCAGTATTTT. Translated, it gives CASSPKRGSTDTQYF.